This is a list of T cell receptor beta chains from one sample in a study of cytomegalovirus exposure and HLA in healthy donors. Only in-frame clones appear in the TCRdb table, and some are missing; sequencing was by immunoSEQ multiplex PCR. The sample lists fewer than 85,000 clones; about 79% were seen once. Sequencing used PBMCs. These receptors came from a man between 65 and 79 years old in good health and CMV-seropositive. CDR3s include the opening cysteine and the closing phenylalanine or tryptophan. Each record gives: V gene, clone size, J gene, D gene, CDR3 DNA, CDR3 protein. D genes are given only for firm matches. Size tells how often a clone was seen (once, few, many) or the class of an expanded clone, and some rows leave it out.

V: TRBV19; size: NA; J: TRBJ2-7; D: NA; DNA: TGTGCCACCGCTCCCCGACAGGACCTCTACGAGCAGTACTTC; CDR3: CATAPRQDLYEQYF
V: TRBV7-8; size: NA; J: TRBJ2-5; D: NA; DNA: TGTGCCAGCACCGGTTCGTTAGCTGGAGAGACCCAGTACTTC; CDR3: CASTGSLAGETQYF
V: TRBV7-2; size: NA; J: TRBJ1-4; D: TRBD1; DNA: TGTGCCAGCAGCTTTAGGGGGCTAGGTGAAAAACTGTTTTTT; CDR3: CASSFRGLGEKLFF
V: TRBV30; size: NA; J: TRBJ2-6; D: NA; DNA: TGTGCCTGGAGCGACGGGAGGGCCAACGTCCTGACTTTC; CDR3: CAWSDGRANVLTF
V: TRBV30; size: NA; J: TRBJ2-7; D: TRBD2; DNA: TGTGCCTTCGGACTAGCGGGGGAACGGCAGTACTTC; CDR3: CAFGLAGERQYF
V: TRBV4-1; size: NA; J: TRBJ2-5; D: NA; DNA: TGCGCCAGCAGCCAAGGAACAACCCAAGAGACCCAGTACTTC; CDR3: CASSQGTTQETQYF
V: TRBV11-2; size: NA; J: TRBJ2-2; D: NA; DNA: TGTGCCAGCAGCCCACAACTAGATTCCGCCGGGGAGCTGTTTTTT; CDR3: CASSPQLDSAGELFF
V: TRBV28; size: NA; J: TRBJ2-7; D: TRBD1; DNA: TGTGCCAGCAGTTCCCAGGGTCAGGGGGAATCCTACGAGCAGTACTTC; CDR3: CASSSQGQGESYEQYF
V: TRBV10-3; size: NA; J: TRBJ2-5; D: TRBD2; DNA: TGTGCCATCGGTAGCGGGGGGGCTCAGGAGACCCAGTACTTC; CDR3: CAIGSGGAQETQYF
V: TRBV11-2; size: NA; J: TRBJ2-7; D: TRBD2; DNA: TGTGCCAGCAGCTTAGACCGCGGGAGAAGCGAGCAGTACTTC; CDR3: CASSLDRGRSEQYF
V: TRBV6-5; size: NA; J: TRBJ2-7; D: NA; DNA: TGTGCCAGCTCCCTCCGGGCGCGGTGGGACTACGAGCAGTACTTC; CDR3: CASSLRARWDYEQYF
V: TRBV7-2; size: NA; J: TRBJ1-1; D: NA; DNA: TGTGCCAGCAGCTTAGTGGCTAACACTGAAGCTTTCTTT; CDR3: CASSLVANTEAFF
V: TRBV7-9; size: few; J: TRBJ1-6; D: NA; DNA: TGTGCCAGCAGCTTAGGTACGGTCTTGGATTCACCCCTCCACTTT; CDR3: CASSLGTVLDSPLHF
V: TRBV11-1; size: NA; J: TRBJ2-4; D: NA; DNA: TGTGCCAGCAGCTTAGGAGAGCAACTAGCCAAAAACATTCAGTACTTC; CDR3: CASSLGEQLAKNIQYF
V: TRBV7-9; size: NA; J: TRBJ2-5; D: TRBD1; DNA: TGTGCCAGCAGCCGGACAGGGATTTGGGAGACCCAGTACTTC; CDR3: CASSRTGIWETQYF
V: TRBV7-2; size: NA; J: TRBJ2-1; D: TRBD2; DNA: TGTGCCAGCAGCCAGAGCGGGGGGGCCTACAATGAGCAGTTCTTC; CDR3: CASSQSGGAYNEQFF
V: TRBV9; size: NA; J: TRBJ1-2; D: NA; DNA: TGTGCCAGCAGTGGAGGGTCGACAGTCTATGGCTACACCTTC; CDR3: CASSGGSTVYGYTF
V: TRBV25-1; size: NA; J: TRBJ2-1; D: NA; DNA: TGTGCCAGCAGCCTTCCTGGCCACAATGAGCAGTTCTTC; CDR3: CASSLPGHNEQFF
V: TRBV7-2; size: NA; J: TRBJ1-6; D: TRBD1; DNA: TGTGCCAGCAGCGTGGACAGGGGAAAGTCACCCCTCCACTTT; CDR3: CASSVDRGKSPLHF
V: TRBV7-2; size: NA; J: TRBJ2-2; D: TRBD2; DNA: TGTGCCAGCAGCCGACAAGGAGCGGGGGGGGCCGGGGAGCTGTTTTTT; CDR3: CASSRQGAGGAGELFF
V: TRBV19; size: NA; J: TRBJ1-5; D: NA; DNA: TGTGCCAGTTCCCCCAGCGACTATAATCAGCCCCAGCATTTT; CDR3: CASSPSDYNQPQHF
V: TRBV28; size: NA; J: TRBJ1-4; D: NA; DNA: TGTGCCAGCAGTAATCAGTACCCAGGGTTTCAACTGTTTTTT; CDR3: CASSNQYPGFQLFF
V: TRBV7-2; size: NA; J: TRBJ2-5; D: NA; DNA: TGTGCCAGCAGCTCAAACGCCCCTGGGACGCGGGAAGGTACCCAGTACTTC; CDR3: CASSSNAPGTREGTQYF
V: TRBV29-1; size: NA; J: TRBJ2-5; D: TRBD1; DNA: TGCAGCGCGACAGGGCCCCAAGAGACCCAGTACTTC; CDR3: CSATGPQETQYF
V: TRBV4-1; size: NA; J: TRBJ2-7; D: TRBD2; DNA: TGCGCCAGCAGCCAAGGGCCAGCGGGGACCTCCTACGAGCAGTACTTC; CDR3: CASSQGPAGTSYEQYF
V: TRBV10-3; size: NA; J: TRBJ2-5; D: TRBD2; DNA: TGTGCCATCAGTGAAAGGCGGGAGGTGACCCAGTACTTC; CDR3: CAISERREVTQYF
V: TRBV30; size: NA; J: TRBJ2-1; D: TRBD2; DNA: TGTGCCTGGAGTCGAGTGGGCGGGAGGGCCGGGGATGAGCAGTTCTTC; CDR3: CAWSRVGGRAGDEQFF
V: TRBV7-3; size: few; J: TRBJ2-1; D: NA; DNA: TGTGCCAGCAGCCAGACCGGGACCTACAATGAGCAGTTCTTC; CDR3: CASSQTGTYNEQFF
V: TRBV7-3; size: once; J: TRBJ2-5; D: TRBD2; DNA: TGTGCCAGCAGCGGGAGCGGGGTAGAGACCCAGTACTTC; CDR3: CASSGSGVETQYF
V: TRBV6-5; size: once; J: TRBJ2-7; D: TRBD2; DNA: TGTGCCAGCAGTCCCGCCTGGCGGGGGGAGCAGTACTTC; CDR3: CASSPAWRGEQYF
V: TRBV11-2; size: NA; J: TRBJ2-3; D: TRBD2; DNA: TGTGCCAGCAGCTCGCGACTAGCGGGAGCGATAGATACGCAGTATTTT; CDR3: CASSSRLAGAIDTQYF
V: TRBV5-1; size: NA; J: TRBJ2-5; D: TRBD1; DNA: TGCGCCAGCAGCTCCGGACAGGTCCAAGAGACCCAGTACTTC; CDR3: CASSSGQVQETQYF
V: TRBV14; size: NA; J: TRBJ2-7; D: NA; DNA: TGTGCCAGCAGCCAAGCGGCGGGCTCCTACGAGCAGTACTTC; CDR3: CASSQAAGSYEQYF
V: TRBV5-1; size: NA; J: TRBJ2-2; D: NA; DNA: TGCGCCAGCAGCTTGACAAACACCGGGGAGCTGTTTTTT; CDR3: CASSLTNTGELFF
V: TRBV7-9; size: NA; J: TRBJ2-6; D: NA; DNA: TGTGCTCTCCAGGTTTATGGGGCCAACGTCCTGACTTTC; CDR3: CALQVYGANVLTF
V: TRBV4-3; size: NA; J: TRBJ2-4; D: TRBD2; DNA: TGCGCCAGCAGCCAAGTGGGCGGGAGCACGGCGAACATTCAGTACTTC; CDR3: CASSQVGGSTANIQYF
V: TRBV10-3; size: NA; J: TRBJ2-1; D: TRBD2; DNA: TGTGCCATCAGTGGTAGCGGGAGGGCGAATGAGCAGTTCTTC; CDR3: CAISGSGRANEQFF
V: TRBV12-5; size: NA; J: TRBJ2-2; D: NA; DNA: TGTGCTAGTGGTTTAGGAGTGATCACCGGGGAGCTGTTTTTT; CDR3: CASGLGVITGELFF
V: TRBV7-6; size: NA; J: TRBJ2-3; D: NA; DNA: TGTGCCAGCAGCCCAGGTGCGGATACGCAGTATTTT; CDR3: CASSPGADTQYF
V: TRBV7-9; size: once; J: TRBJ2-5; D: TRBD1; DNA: TGTGCCAGCAGCTTAGCAGGACAGGGGGCCCAAGAGACCCAGTACTTC; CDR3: CASSLAGQGAQETQYF
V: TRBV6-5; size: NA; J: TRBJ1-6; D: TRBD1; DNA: TGTGCCAGCAGTGGGACAGGGGGTTATAATTCACCCCTCCACTTT; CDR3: CASSGTGGYNSPLHF
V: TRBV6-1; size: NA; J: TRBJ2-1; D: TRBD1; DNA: TGTGCCAGCAGACCCCCAGGACAGGTTTACAATGAGCAGTTCTTC; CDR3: CASRPPGQVYNEQFF
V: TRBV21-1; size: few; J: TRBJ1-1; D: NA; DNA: TGTGCCAGCAGCAAGGGGCAGGACACTGAAGCTTTCTTT; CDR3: CASSKGQDTEAFF
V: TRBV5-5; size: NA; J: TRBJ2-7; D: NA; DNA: TGTGCCAGCAGTTACAGGGTGGGCGAGCAGTACTTC; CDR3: CASSYRVGEQYF
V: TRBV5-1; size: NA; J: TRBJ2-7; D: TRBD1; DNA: TGCGCCAGCACCCGACAGGGGGGTACATCCTACGAGCAGTACTTC; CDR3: CASTRQGGTSYEQYF
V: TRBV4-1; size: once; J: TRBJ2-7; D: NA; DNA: TGCGCCAGCAGCCAAGCTCCCAGTTCTTCCTACGAGCAGTACTTC; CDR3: CASSQAPSSSYEQYF
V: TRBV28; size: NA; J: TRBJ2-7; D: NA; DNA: TGTGCCAGCACCCCCCCCAGGGTGTTCGAGCAGTACTTC; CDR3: CASTPPRVFEQYF
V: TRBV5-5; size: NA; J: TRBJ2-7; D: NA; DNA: TGTGCCAGCAGCTATTTATACGAGCAGTACTTC; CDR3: CASSYLYEQYF
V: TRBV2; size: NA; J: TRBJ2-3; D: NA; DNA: TGTGCCAGCAGTCGGGACTCCACAGATACGCAGTATTTT; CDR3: CASSRDSTDTQYF
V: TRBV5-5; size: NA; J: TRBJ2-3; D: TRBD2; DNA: TGTGCCAGCAGCTCCGGACTAGGCACAGATACGCAGTATTTT; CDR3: CASSSGLGTDTQYF
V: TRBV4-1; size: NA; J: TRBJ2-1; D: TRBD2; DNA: TGCGCCAGCAGCCAAGATCAGCGGGGGGGCGACAATGAGCAGTTCTTC; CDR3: CASSQDQRGGDNEQFF
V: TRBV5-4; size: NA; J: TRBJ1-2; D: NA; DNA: TGTGCCAGCAGCTTAGGGGATTCTAACTATGGCTACACCTTC; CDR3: CASSLGDSNYGYTF
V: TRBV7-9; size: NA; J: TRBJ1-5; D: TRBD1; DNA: TGTGCCAGCAGCTTTGGCGGACAGGGCAATCAGCCCCAGCATTTT; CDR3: CASSFGGQGNQPQHF
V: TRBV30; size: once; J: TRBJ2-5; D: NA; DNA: TGTGCCTGGAGTGTCGGGGGTCAAGAGACCCAGTACTTC; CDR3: CAWSVGGQETQYF
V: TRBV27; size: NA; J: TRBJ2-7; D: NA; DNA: TGTGCCAGCAGTTCGGGGGGCGGCGAGCAGTACTTC; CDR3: CASSSGGGEQYF